This section outlines one TCR beta chain sequence together with its context. This clonotype was seen more than once but under ten times. Its antigen remains undetermined. No base quality information exists; no much larger clone differs at one position. Only healthy Caucasian donors were included. The twin cohort comprised three pairs of female monozygotic twins, all aged roughly 18 to 30 years. The RNA used for TCR libraries was isolated from peripheral blood mononuclear cells. Libraries were made using 5' RACE. The sequencer was an Illumina HiSeq 2000. Template switching introduced a universal primer binding site; the final cDNA contained a unique molecular identifier, enabling accurate counting of TCR cDNA molecules. Specific primers in the conserved constant-segment region were used to synthesize first-strand cDNA for the TCR alpha and beta chains. To control for contamination, every cDNA library was double barcoded, receiving both a SMART-Mk sample barcode and Illumina barcodes. TruSeq adapter sequences along with Illumina sample barcodes were introduced in two successive PCR steps. The TCR alpha and beta cDNA libraries were sequenced on the Illumina HiSeq platform using custom primers. On the authors' methods: Unique molecular identifiers were extracted from raw reads with MiGEC, and CDR3 positions were determined with MiXCR. For each individual, recombination models were inferred using an EM algorithm with the repgenHMM and IGoR tools. Shared clonotypes were analyzed with the tcR package in R, and sharing was normalized by the product of cloneset sizes. To study raw recombination without the effects of thymic and clonal selection, out-of-frame nonproductive sequences were analyzed. The public reads were reprocessed in TCRdb via fastp at Q25 and MiXCR, keeping in-frame beta chains. Under each unique CDR3 protein, matching rows form one entry showing the most common genes and DNA. Clone size and V and J calls follow TCRdb, not the original study. This sample is represented by hundreds of thousands of distinct CDR3 sequences; about 20% of them were singletons. Approximately 14% of the sample goes to the ten largest clones.

This sample is drawn from a study of identical twins (dated by TCRdb to the mid-2010s). Context from the whole study: TCR alpha and beta repertoires from monozygotic twins, unrelated adults of various ages and cord blood were deep-sequenced to test whether fetal clonotypes persist. To rule out contamination, replicate twin experiments were performed at different times with different library preparation protocols. The study at large found these results: Fewer insertions were carried by abundant cord blood beta clonotypes, a similar but weaker trend appeared in young adult naive repertoires, and no such trend appeared in memory repertoires. Zero-insertion analyses could be partly confounded by invariant T cells such as MAIT and iNKT, though diverse VJ usage argued against such confounding for most clonotypes. In beta out-of-frame sequences, excess twin sharing was weaker, because having fewer shared sequences lowered the signal-to-noise ratio. Because the same donors could not be followed over many years, the conclusions relied on cross-sectional statistical analysis. Compared with coincidental sharing between unrelated individuals, out-of-frame TCR alpha sequences shared between twins showed an excess of sequences with low generation probability. In monozygotic twins, out-of-frame TCR alpha sharing was systematically underestimated by recombination models, although the models agreed with sharing between unrelated individuals.

CDR1 MNHNS and CDR2 SASEGT are derived from the germline V gene. V was cut back by 6 bases and J by 3 bases, leaving a gap of 13 bases between them. The CDR3 runs 14 residues from the cysteine to the phenylalanine. The only DNA kept is the CDR3, 42 bases in frame from the first base. The same data also contributed to another study, on T cells expressing NK-cell markers. As that second paper reports: In sorted CD3+CD56+NKG2C+, CD3+CD56+NKG2C- and CD3+CD56-NKG2C+ T-cell subsets from about 8 donors, TCR beta-chain repertoires were profiled. Among the eight sequenced donors, seven were HCMV-seropositive and one was HCMV-seronegative. To restrict sorting to alphabetaTCR-expressing T cells, an anti-gammadeltaTCR antibody was added in several experiments. In several donors, the dominant CD3+CD56+NKG2C+ clonotypes were among the top 10 CD8+ clonotypes and accounted for about 1.0-7.5% of CD8+ T cells. Those dominant clonotypes were again the most abundant among CD3+CD56-NKG2C+ cells in several donors, at about 25-60.1%. Whether the expanded NKG2C-expressing T cell clones were specific for HCMV antigens was left unclear. The eight sequenced donors were randomly selected healthy volunteers, three men and five women. To determine HCMV serostatus, a commercial ELISA kit was used to detect HCMV-specific IgG in serum. For more than five donors, bulk peripheral blood T-cell repertoires were also sequenced from unsorted PBMC. MIGEC was used to demultiplex reads and group reads by UMI, and MiTCR was used to assemble and quantify clonotypes. To exclude erroneous sequences, any TCR cDNA sequence not supported by at least two reads was discarded. The tcR package was used for downstream repertoire analysis, and clonotypes were matched across fractions by CDR3 nucleotide sequence plus V segment. VDJmatch was used to annotate antigen specificity against VDJdb, with one amino acid substitution in CDR3 allowed.

This sequence uses TRBV6-1 and TRBJ2-3, with the D gene uncertain. Sequencing input: PBMCs. This receptor was identified in a woman younger than 35 in good health. The DNA is TGTGCCAGCAGGACGGATACGAGGACAGATACGCAGTATTTT. Translated, it gives CASRTDTRTDTQYF.